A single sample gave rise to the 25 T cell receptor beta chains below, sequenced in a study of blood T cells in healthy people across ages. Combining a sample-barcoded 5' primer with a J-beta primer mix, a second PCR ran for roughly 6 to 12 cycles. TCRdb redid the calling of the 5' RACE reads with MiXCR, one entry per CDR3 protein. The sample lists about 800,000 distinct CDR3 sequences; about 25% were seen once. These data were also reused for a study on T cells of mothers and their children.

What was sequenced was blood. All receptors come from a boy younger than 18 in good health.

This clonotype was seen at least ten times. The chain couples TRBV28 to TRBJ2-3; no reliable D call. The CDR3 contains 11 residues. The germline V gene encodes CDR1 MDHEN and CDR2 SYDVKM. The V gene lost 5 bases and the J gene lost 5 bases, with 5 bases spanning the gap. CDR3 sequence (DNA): TGTGCCAGCAGTCGAGAAGATACGCAGTATTTT. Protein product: CASSREDTQYF.

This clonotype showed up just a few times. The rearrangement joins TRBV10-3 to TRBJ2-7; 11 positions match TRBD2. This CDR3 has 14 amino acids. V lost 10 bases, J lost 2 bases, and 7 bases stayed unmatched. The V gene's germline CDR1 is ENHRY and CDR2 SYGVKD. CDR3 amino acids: CASNSGGAAYEQYF. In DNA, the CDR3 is TGTGCCAGCAATAGCGGGGGGGCAGCCTACGAGCAGTACTTC.

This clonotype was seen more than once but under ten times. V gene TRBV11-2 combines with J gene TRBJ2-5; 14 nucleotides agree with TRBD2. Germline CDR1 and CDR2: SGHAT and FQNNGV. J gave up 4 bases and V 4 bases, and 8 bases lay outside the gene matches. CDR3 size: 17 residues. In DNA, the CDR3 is TGTGCCAGCAGCTCATGGACTAGCGGGGGGCCTGGAGAGACCCAGTACTTC. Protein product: CASSSWTSGGPGETQYF.

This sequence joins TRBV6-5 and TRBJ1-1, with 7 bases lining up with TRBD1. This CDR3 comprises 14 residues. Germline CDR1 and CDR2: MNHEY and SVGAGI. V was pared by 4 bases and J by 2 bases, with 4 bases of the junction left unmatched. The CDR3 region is CASSFRDSNTEAFF. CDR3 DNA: TGTGCCAGCAGTTTCCGGGACAGCAACACTGAAGCTTTCTTT.

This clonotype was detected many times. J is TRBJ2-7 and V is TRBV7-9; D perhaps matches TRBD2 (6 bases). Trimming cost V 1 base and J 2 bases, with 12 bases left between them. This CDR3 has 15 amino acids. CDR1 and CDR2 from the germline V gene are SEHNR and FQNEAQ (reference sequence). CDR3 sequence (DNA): TGTGCCAGCAGCTTAGAAGCGGGTCTTCCCTACGAGCAGTACTTC. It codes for CASSLEAGLPYEQYF.

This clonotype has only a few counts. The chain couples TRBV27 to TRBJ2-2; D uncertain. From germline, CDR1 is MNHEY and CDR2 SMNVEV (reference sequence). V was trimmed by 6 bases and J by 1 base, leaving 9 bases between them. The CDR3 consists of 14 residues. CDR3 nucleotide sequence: TGTGCCAGCAGCCCGGACCGGAACACCGGGGAGCTGTTTTTT. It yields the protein CASSPDRNTGELFF.

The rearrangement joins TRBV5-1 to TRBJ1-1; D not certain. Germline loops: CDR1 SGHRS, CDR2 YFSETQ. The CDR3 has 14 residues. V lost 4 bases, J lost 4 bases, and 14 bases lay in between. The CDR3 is CASSGELGITEAFF. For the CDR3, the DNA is TGCGCCAGCAGCGGGGAGCTGGGGATCACTGAAGCTTTCTTT.

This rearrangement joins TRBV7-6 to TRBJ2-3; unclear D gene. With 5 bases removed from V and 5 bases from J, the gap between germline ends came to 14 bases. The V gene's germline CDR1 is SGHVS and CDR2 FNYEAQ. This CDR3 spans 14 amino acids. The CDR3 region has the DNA TGTGCCAGCAGCCCAGAGAACCCAATAGATACGCAGTATTTT. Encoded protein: CASSPENPIDTQYF.

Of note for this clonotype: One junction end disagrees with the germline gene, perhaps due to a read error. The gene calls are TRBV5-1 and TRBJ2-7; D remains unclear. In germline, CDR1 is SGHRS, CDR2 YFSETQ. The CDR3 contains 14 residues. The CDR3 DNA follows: TGCGCCGGCAGCAGCGAGCCAGCCTCCTACGAGCAGTACTTC. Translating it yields CAGSSEPASYEQYF.

This CDR3 is CASSSASGGLGNIQYF. CDR3 DNA: TGTGCCAGCAGCAGTGCTAGCGGGGGCCTGGGTAACATTCAGTACTTC. The V call is TRBV12-3 or TRBV12-4, the J call TRBJ2-4; 10 nucleotides agree with TRBD2. Trimming removed 6 bases from V and 7 bases from J; junction bases left unmatched: 12. The CDR3 has 16 amino acids.

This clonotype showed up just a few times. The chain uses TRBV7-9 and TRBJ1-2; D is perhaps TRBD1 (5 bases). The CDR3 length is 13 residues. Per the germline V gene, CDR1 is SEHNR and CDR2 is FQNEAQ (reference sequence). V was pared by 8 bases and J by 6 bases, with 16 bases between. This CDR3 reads CASRPLGGDGYTF. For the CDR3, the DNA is TGTGCCAGCCGCCCCCTCGGGGGAGATGGCTACACCTTC. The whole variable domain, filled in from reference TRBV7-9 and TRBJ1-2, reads DTGVSQNPRHKITKRGQNVTFRCDPISEHNRLYWYRQTLGQGPEFLTYFQNEAQLEKSRLLSDRFSAERPKGSFSTLEIQRTEQGDSAMYLCASRPLGGDGYTFGSGTRLTVV.

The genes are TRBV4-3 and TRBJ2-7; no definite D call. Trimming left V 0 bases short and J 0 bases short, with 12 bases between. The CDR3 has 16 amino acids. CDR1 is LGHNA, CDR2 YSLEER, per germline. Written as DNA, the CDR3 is TGCGCCAGCAGCCAAGAGTCGGGTTCCTTCTCCTACGAGCAGTACTTC. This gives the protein CASSQESGSFSYEQYF.

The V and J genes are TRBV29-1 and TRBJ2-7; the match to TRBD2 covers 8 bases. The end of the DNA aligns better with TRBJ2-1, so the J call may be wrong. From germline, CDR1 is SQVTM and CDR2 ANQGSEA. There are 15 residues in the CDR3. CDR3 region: CSVEFGRDAHNEQFF. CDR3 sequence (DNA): TGCAGCGTTGAATTCGGGAGGGACGCCCACAATGAGCAGTTCTTC.

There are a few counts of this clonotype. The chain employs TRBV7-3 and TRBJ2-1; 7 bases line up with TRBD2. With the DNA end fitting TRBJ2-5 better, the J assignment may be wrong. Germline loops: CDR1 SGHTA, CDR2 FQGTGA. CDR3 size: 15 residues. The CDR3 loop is CASSPNGRAQETQYF. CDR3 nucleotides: TGTGCCAGCAGCCCCAATGGGAGGGCTCAAGAGACCCAGTACTTC.

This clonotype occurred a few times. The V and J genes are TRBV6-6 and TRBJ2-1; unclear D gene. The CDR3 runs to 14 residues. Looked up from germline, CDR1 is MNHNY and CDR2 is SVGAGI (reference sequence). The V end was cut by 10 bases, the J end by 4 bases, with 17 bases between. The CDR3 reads CATRNTMRYNEQFF. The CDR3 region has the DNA TGTGCCACACGCAACACGATGAGATACAATGAGCAGTTCTTC.

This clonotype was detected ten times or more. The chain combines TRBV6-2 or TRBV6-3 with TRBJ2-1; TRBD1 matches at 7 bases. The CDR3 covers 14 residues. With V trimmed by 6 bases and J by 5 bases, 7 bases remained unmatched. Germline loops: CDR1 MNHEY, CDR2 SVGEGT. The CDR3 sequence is CASRIRDRNNEQFF. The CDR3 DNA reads TGTGCCAGCAGAATCCGGGACAGAAACAATGAGCAGTTCTTC.

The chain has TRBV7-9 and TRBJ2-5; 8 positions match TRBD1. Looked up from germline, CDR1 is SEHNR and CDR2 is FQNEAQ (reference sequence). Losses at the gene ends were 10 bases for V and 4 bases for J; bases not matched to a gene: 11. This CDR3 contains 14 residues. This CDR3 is CATRGTGRGETQYF. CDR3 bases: TGTGCCACCAGGGGGACAGGCCGAGGAGAGACCCAGTACTTC. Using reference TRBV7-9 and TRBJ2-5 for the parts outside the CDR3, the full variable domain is DTGVSQNPRHKITKRGQNVTFRCDPISEHNRLYWYRQTLGQGPEFLTYFQNEAQLEKSRLLSDRFSAERPKGSFSTLEIQRTEQGDSAMYLCATRGTGRGETQYFGPGTRLLVL.

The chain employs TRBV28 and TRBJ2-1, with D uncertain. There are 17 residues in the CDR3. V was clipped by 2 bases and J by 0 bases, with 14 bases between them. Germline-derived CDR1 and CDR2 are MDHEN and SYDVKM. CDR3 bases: TGTGCCAGCAGTTTAATCCCAGAAGCGAGCTCCTACAATGAGCAGTTCTTC. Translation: CASSLIPEASSYNEQFF. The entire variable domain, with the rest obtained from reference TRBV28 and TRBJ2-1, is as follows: DVKVTQSSRYLVKRTGEKVFLECVQDMDHENMFWYRQDPGLGLRLIYFSYDVKMKEKGDIPEGYSVSREKKERFSLILESASTNQTSMYLCASSLIPEASSYNEQFFGPGTRLTVL.

CDR3 amino acids: CSVDPYQETQYF. DNA for the CDR3: TGCAGCGTTGACCCCTACCAAGAGACCCAGTACTTC. The chain is built from TRBV29-1 and TRBJ2-5; no reliable D call. CDR3 size: 12 residues. Germline V gene sequence: CDR1 SQVTM, CDR2 ANQGSEA. Trimming left V 3 bases short and J 0 bases short, with 5 bases between.

CDR3 region: CASSPTTGGNEKLFF. The CDR3 nucleotides are TGTGCCAGCAGCCCTACGACAGGTGGTAATGAAAAACTGTTTTTT. This chain connects TRBV7-9 to TRBJ1-4; maybe TRBD1 (6 bases). The CDR3 is made up of 15 amino acids. CDR1 is SEHNR, CDR2 FQNEAQ, per germline (reference sequence). Between the trimmed V and J ends, which lost 5 bases and 4 bases, there was a span of 14 bases.

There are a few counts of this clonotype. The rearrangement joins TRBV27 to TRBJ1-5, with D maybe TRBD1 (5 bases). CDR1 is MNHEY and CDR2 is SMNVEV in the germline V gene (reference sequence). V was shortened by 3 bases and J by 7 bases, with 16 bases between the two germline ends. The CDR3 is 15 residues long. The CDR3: CASSLLFGAGQPQHF. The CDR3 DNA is TGTGCCAGCAGTTTGTTATTCGGGGCTGGACAGCCCCAGCATTTT.

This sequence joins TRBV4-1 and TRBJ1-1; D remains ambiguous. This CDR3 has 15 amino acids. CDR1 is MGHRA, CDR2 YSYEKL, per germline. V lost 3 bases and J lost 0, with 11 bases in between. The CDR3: CASSQPPGMNTEAFF. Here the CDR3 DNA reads TGCGCCAGCAGCCAGCCCCCCGGGATGAACACTGAAGCTTTCTTT.

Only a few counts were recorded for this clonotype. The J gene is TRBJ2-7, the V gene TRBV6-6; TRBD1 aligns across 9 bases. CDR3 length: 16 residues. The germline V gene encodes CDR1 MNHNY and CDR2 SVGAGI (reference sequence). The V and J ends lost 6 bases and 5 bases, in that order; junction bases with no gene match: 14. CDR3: CASSTEPRDRDHEQYF. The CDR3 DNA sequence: TGTGCCAGCAGCACAGAACCCCGGGACAGGGACCACGAGCAGTACTTC.

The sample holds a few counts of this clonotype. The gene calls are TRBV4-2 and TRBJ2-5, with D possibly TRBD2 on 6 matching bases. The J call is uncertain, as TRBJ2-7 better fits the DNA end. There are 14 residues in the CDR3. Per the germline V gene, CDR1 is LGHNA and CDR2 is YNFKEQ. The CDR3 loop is CASSPPGEQDEQYF. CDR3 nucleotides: TGTGCCAGCAGCCCGCCGGGGGAACAAGACGAGCAGTACTTC.

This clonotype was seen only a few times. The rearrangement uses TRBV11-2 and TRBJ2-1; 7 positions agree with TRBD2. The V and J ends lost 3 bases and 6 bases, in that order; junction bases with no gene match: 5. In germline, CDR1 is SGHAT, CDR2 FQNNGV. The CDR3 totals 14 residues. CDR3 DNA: TGTGCCAGCAGCTTGTGGCGGGAGCTCAATGAGCAGTTCTTC. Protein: CASSLWRELNEQFF.